This TCR beta chain was captured by sequencing in a study of T cell responses to AZD1222 COVID-19 vaccine. General observations from the study: Sampling that yielded the repertoires occurred only after the peak T cell response. Donor demographics were predominantly white British with a female majority; clonal diversity may be underestimated. Unmutated regions of variants are reportedly targeted by nearly half of spike-specific TCRs. Baseline seropositivity characterized only a handful of AZD1222 recipients.

Worth noting for this clone: Its cognate antigen is unknown.

V lost 7 bases to trimming and J lost 7 bases, with 17 bases between them. The CDR3 is 14 residues long. CDR1 LNHDA and CDR2 SQIVND come from the germline V gene (reference sequence). The table came from immunoSEQ multiplex PCR; TCRdb's copy has only in-frame clones and leaves some out. The table lists about 140,000 clones, 85% to 95% of them singletons. The V call is TRBV19, the J call TRBJ1-5, with D uncertain. The sample in question was peripheral blood, obtained after recovery from COVID-19. This sequence originates from an adult who had recovered from COVID-19. This CDR3 is CASNPTMGSQPQHF. The CDR3 coding sequence is TGTGCCAGTAACCCGACTATGGGGAGCCAGCCCCAGCATTTT.